This T cell receptor (beta chain) was sequenced in a study of OX40 agonist ivuxolimab in advanced cancers. Study background: The study gave patients intravenous ivuxolimab at 0.01 to 10 mg/kg every 2 weeks. People who had prior anti-PD-1, anti-PD-L1 or anti-CTLA-4 therapy could take part, and about 37% had some. Three patients showed partial responses: one hepatocellular carcinoma and two cutaneous melanoma cases. Study-wide results and caveats: Expanded peripheral T cells had an undetermined antigen specificity.

Concerning this clone itself: As yet, its antigen is unknown.

Per germline, CDR1 SGHVS and CDR2 FNYEAQ. CDR3 length: 14 amino acids. The junction had 8 bases not matched to a gene; V was cut back by 3 bases and J by 6 bases. The method was immunoSEQ multiplex PCR; TCRdb's version includes in-frame clones alone and lacks a portion of them. The top ten hold about 12% of the sample, which has 15,000 to 20,000 clones, approximately 83% seen once. The chain links TRBV7-6 to TRBJ2-7, with TRBD2 matching over 7 bases. The source was CD4+ or CD8+ T cells sorted from blood, collected in a trial of the OX40 agonist ivuxolimab. The clonotype comes from an adult with an advanced solid tumor such as melanoma, head and neck, liver or kidney cancer. In DNA, the CDR3 is TGTGCCAGCAGCTTGGGTGCGGGAGTGAGCGAGCAGTACTTC. Translated: CASSLGAGVSEQYF.